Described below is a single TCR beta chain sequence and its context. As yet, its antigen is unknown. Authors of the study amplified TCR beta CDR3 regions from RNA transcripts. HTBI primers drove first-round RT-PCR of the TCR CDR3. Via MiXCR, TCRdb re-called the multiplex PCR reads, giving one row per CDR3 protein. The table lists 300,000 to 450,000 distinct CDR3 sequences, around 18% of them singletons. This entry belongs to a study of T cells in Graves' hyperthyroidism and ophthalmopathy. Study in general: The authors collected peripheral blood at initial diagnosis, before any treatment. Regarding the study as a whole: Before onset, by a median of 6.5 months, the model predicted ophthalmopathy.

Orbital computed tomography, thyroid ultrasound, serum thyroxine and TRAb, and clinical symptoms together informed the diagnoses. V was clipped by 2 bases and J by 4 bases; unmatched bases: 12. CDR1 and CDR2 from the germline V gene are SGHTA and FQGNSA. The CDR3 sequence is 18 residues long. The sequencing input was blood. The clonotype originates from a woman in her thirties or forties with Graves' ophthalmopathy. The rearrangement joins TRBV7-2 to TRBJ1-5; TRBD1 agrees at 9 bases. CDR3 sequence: CASSLPGQGGIRNQPQHF. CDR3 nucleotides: TGTGCCAGCAGCTTACCGGGACAGGGCGGAATTAGAAATCAGCCCCAGCATTTT.